This TCR beta chain was profiled in a study of blood T cell repertoires in COVID-19. Across the whole study: PBMCs, B-cell-depleted T cells, or T cells provided the cDNA or gDNA that made up the material.

Per the original data handling: Cell counts per sample came from amplifying reference gene primers. The assay was immunoSEQ multiplex PCR, and TCRdb's table has in-frame clones only and misses some. V and J calls and clone size follow that table, whereas D and trimming were derived from the DNA. This table holds 200,000 to 250,000 clones, 84% found once. Germline V gives CDR1 SGHRS, CDR2 YFSETQ. With 0 bases clipped from V and 8 bases from J, the junction kept 8 bases outside the gene matches. CDR3 length equals 15 residues. Enrollees, about 18 to 90 years old, lived in about two dozen US areas. Sequences were obtained from PBMCs or T cells enriched from blood (not recorded which). V usage is TRBV5-1 and J usage is TRBJ2-3; 8 positions agree with TRBD1. The clonotype originates from a middle-aged woman who had recovered from COVID-19. This CDR3 reads CASSLVGTGEGTQYF. In DNA form, the CDR3 reads TGCGCCAGCAGCTTGGTAGGGACAGGTGAAGGTACGCAGTATTTT.